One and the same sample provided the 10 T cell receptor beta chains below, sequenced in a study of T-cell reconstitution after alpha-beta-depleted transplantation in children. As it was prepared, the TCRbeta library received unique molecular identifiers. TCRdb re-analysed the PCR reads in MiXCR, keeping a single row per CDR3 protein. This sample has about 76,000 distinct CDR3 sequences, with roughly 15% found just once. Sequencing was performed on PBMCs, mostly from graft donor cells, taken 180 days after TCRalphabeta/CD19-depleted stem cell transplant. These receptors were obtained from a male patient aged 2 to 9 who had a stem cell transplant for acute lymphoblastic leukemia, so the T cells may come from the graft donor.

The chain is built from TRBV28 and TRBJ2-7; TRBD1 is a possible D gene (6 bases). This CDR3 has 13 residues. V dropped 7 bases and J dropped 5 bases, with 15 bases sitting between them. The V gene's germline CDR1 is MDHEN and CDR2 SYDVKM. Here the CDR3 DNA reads TGTGCCAGCATTCTACCAGGGGAACACGAGCAGTACTTC. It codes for CASILPGEHEQYF.

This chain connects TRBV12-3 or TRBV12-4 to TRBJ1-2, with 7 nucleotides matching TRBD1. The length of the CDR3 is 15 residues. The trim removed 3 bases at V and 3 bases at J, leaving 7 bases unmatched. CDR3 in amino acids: CASSLGPGQHYGYTF. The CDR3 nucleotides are TGTGCCAGCAGTTTGGGACCGGGACAGCACTATGGCTACACCTTC.

CDR3 in DNA: TGTGCCAGCAGCTTAATCTCGGCTGGTAAGGCCAAAAACATTCAGTACTTC. This gives the protein CASSLISAGKAKNIQYF. This chain links TRBV11-2 with TRBJ2-4, with unresolved D. CDR3 length equals 17 residues. V lost 2 bases and J lost 1, with 15 bases in between. CDR1 is SGHAT, CDR2 FQNNGV, per germline.

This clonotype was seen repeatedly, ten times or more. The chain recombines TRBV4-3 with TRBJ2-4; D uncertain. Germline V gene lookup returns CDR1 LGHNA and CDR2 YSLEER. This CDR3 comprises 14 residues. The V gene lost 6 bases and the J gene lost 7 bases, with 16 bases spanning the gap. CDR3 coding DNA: TGCGCCAGCAGTTCCGGGCTCATAGAGAACATTCAGTACTTC. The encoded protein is CASSSGLIENIQYF.

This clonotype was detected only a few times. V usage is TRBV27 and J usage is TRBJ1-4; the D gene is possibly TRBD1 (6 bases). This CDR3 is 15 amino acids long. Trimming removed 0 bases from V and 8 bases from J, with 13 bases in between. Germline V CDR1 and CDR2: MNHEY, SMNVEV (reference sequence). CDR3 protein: CASSLSGGLREKLFF. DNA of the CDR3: TGTGCCAGCAGTTTATCGGGGGGCCTTCGCGAAAAACTGTTTTTT.

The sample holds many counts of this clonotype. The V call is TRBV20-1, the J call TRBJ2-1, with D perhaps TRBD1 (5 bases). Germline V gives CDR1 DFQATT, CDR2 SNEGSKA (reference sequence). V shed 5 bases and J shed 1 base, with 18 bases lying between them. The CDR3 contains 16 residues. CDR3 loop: CSADSITIFSYNEQFF. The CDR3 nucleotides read TGCAGTGCTGACAGCATAACCATATTTTCCTACAATGAGCAGTTCTTC.

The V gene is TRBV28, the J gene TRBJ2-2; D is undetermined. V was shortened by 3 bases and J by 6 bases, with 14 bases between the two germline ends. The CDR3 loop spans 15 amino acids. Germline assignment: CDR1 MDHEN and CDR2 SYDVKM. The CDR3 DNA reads TGTGCCAGCAGTTTGCCAGGTTGGGTGGCCGGGGAGCTGTTTTTT. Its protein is CASSLPGWVAGELFF.

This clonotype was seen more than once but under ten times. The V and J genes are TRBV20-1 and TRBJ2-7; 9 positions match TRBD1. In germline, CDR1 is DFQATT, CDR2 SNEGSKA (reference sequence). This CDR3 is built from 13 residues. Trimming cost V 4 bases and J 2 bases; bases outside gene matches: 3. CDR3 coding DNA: TGCAGTGCTAAGGACAGGGGACCCTACGAGCAGTACTTC. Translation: CSAKDRGPYEQYF.

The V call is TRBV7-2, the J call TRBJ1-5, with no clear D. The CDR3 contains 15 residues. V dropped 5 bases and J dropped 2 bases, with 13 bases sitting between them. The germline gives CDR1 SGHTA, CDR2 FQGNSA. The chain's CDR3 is CASSPMVTGNQPQHF. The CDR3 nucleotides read TGTGCCAGCAGCCCCATGGTCACAGGCAATCAGCCCCAGCATTTT.

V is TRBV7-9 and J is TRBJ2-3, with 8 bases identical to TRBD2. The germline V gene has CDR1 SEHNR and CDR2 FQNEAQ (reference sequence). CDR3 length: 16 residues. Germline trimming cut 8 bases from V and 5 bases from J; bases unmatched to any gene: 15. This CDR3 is CASVEASGPVRDTQYF. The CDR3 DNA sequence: TGTGCCAGCGTGGAGGCTAGCGGGCCCGTGAGAGATACGCAGTATTTT.